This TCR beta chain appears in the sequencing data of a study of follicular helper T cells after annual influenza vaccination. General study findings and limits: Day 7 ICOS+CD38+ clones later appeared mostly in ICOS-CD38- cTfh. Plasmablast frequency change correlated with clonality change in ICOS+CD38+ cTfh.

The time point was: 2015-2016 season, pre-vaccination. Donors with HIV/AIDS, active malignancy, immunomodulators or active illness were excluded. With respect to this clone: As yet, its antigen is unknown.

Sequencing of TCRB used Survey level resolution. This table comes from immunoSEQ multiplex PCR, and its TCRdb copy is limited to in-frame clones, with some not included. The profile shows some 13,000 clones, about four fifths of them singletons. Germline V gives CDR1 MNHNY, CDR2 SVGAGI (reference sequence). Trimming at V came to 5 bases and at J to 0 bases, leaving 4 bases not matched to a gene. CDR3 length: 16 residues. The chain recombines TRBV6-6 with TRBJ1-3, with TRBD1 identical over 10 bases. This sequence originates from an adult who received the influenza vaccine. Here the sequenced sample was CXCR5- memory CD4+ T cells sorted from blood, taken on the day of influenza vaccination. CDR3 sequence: CASSTRTGGSGNTIYF. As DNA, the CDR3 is TGTGCCAGCAGTACCCGGACAGGGGGCTCTGGAAACACCATATATTTT.